The 21 T cell receptor beta chains given below trace back to one sample, sequenced in a study of PD-1 blockade in classical Hodgkin lymphoma. Regarding time point: cycle 4 day 1 (C4D1), after less than 7 weeks of nivolumab. Each and every patient relapsed after autologous stem cell transplantation, and patients got differing brentuximab vedotin exposure. Profiling relied on immunoSEQ multiplex PCR, and the TCRdb table lists in-frame clones only, not all of them. The sample lists about 39,000 clones, 75% to 85% occurring once. The source was peripheral blood mononuclear cells (PBMCs), collected before the fourth cycle of nivolumab. The receptors stem from a human donor with classical Hodgkin lymphoma.

The CDR3 DNA follows: TGTGCCAGCAGCTTAGAGCGGGTTAGCACAGATACGCAGTATTTT. Protein sequence: CASSLERVSTDTQYF. This chain connects TRBV7-9 to TRBJ2-3, with D perhaps TRBD2 (6 bases). V shed 1 base and J shed 0 bases, with 8 bases lying between them. CDR1 is SEHNR and CDR2 is FQNEAQ in the germline V gene (reference sequence). The CDR3 runs 15 residues.

This clone rates as medium-sized. This chain links TRBV6-5 with TRBJ1-2; 9 bases line up with TRBD1. Per germline, CDR1 MNHEY and CDR2 SVGAGI. Losses at the gene ends were 2 bases for V and 4 bases for J; bases not matched to a gene: 2. The CDR3 loop spans 14 amino acids. CDR3 in amino acids: CASSYGTGSYGYTF. The CDR3 DNA reads as TGTGCCAGCAGTTACGGGACAGGGTCCTATGGCTACACCTTC.

This clone showed up just a few times. The chain uses TRBV7-9 and TRBJ1-4; perhaps TRBD1 as D (5 bases). V was cut by 1 base and J by 6 bases, with 6 bases left in between. CDR1 is SEHNR, CDR2 FQNEAQ, per germline (reference sequence). The length of the CDR3 is 13 residues. In DNA form, the CDR3 reads TGTGCCAGCAGCTTAGGGGGGTATGAAAAACTGTTTTTT. It translates to CASSLGGYEKLFF. The complete variable domain, with remaining parts taken from reference TRBV7-9 and TRBJ1-4, reads DTGVSQNPRHKITKRGQNVTFRCDPISEHNRLYWYRQTLGQGPEFLTYFQNEAQLEKSRLLSDRFSAERPKGSFSTLEIQRTEQGDSAMYLCASSLGGYEKLFFGSGTQLSVL.

The J gene is TRBJ2-7, the V gene TRBV9; D not certain. The CDR3 consists of 15 residues. Germline V gene lookup returns CDR1 SGDLS and CDR2 YYNGEE. Deletions cut 4 bases from V and 2 bases from J, with 16 bases between. The CDR3 DNA reads TGTGCCAGCAGCCCCCAGACCAATGGGCCCTACGAGCAGTACTTC. Translation: CASSPQTNGPYEQYF.

The chain recombines TRBV5-1 with TRBJ2-2; D tentatively fits TRBD1 or TRBD2 (5 bases each). This CDR3 region has 16 residues. The V gene lost 0 bases and the J gene lost 1 base, with 10 bases spanning the gap. Germline V lookup: CDR1 SGHRS, CDR2 YFSETQ. The CDR3 region has the DNA TGCGCCAGCAGCTTGGCAGGGACGGTGAACACCGGGGAGCTGTTTTTT. Protein sequence: CASSLAGTVNTGELFF.

The J gene is TRBJ2-1, the V gene TRBV1; whether TRBD2, the table's D call, matches the DNA was not checked. TRBV1 has pseudogene status. The CDR3 is 17 residues long. DNA for the CDR3: TGCACCAGCAGCCAAGATCTGTCCGGGGGGGCGTACAATGAGCAGTTCTTC. It yields the protein CTSSQDLSGGAYNEQFF.

This sequence joins TRBV27 and TRBJ2-5; 8 nucleotides align to TRBD1. The CDR3 contains 16 residues. Germline CDR1 reads MNHEY; CDR2 reads SMNVEV (reference sequence). V trimming: 1 base; J trimming: 4 bases; junction bases outside the gene matches: 8. CDR3 amino acids: CASSLYPFDRGETQYF. The CDR3 coding sequence is TGTGCCAGCAGTTTATACCCTTTCGACAGGGGAGAGACCCAGTACTTC.

The chain joins TRBV5-5 to TRBJ2-3; D is perhaps TRBD2 (6 bases). In germline, CDR1 is SGHKS, CDR2 YYEKEE (reference sequence). V lost 9 bases, J lost 1 base, and 15 bases lay in between. The CDR3 has 14 amino acids. CDR3 region: CATKEGRGTDTQYF. The CDR3 DNA follows: TGTGCCACTAAGGAGGGAAGGGGCACAGATACGCAGTATTTT.

V usage is TRBV6-5 and J usage is TRBJ2-1; TRBD2 matches at 11 bases. V shed 3 bases, J shed 8 bases, and the junction held 6 bases outside the gene matches. This CDR3 is built from 15 residues. The germline CDR1 and CDR2 sequences are MNHEY and SVGAGI. CDR3 residues: CASSYSGGVWDEQFF. DNA of the CDR3: TGTGCCAGCAGTTATAGCGGGGGGGTATGGGATGAGCAGTTCTTC.

This chain uses TRBV29-1 with TRBJ2-7, with 10 bases aligning to TRBD1. Germline loops: CDR1 SQVTM, CDR2 ANQGSEA. V trimming: 7 bases; J trimming: 0 bases; junction bases outside the gene matches: 3. CDR3 length: 13 residues. The CDR3 sequence is CSAWTGGSYEQYF. Written as DNA, the CDR3 is TGCAGCGCCTGGACAGGGGGCTCCTACGAGCAGTACTTC.

This rearrangement joins TRBV6-1 to TRBJ1-2; a possible D gene is TRBD1 (6 bases). Germline V gene lookup returns CDR1 MNHNS and CDR2 SASEGT. The CDR3 has 14 amino acids. V was trimmed by 0 bases and J by 6 bases, leaving 11 bases between them. CDR3 region: CASSEAGGADGYTF. CDR3 sequence (DNA): TGTGCCAGCAGTGAAGCCGGGGGCGCGGATGGCTACACCTTC.

The rearrangement links TRBV7-9 to TRBJ2-1; no reliable D call. Trimming cost V 0 bases and J 1 base, with 4 bases left between them. The CDR3 consists of 14 residues. In germline, CDR1 is SEHNR, CDR2 FQNEAQ (reference sequence). The CDR3 loop is CASSLAGSYNEQFF. The CDR3 region has the DNA TGTGCCAGCAGCTTAGCAGGATCCTACAATGAGCAGTTCTTC. The entire variable domain, with the rest obtained from reference TRBV7-9 and TRBJ2-1, is as follows: DTGVSQNPRHKITKRGQNVTFRCDPISEHNRLYWYRQTLGQGPEFLTYFQNEAQLEKSRLLSDRFSAERPKGSFSTLEIQRTEQGDSAMYLCASSLAGSYNEQFFGPGTRLTVL.

The rearrangement joins TRBV18 to TRBJ2-1; the match to TRBD2 covers 10 bases. The CDR3 runs 17 residues. V was pared by 3 bases and J by 2 bases, with 7 bases of the junction left unmatched. Germline-derived CDR1 and CDR2 are KGHSH and LQKENI. The CDR3 region has the DNA TGTGCCAGCTCACCGAGAGCGGGGGGGCTCACCTACAATGAGCAGTTCTTC. This gives the protein CASSPRAGGLTYNEQFF.

This clone came up once. J is TRBJ1-2 and V is TRBV19; D might be TRBD1 (5 bases). CDR3 length: 16 amino acids. Germline V CDR1 and CDR2: LNHDA, SQIVND (reference sequence). V dropped 8 bases and J dropped 2 bases, with 21 bases sitting between them. The CDR3 spells CASGDRDPVINYGYTF. CDR3 coding DNA: TGTGCCAGTGGGGACCGGGACCCCGTAATCAACTATGGCTACACCTTC.

A few counts support this clone. The CDR3 nucleotides are TGTGCCAGCAGCGCCAGGGGGGTGGGCACCGGGGAGCTGTTTTTT. Amino acid sequence: CASSARGVGTGELFF. The chain carries TRBV2 and TRBJ2-2; D perhaps matches TRBD1 (7 bases). The CDR3 consists of 15 residues. V gave up 6 bases and J gave up 4 bases, with 15 bases separating them. Germline values: CDR1 SNHLY, CDR2 FYNNEI. Variable domain in full (rest from reference TRBV2 and TRBJ2-2): EPEVTQTPSHQVTQMGQEVILRCVPISNHLYFYWYRQILGQKVEFLVSFYNNEISEKSEIFDDQFSVERPDGSNFTLKIRSTKLEDSAMYFCASSARGVGTGELFFGEGSRLTVL.

Judged by abundance, this clone is medium-sized. V and J are TRBV6-5 and TRBJ1-1, with D unclear. V lost 6 bases, J lost 4 bases, and 15 bases lay in between. The V gene's germline CDR1 is MNHEY and CDR2 SVGAGI. There are 14 residues in the CDR3. CDR3 region: CASRKNMASTEAFF. In DNA, the CDR3 is TGTGCCAGCAGAAAGAATATGGCGAGCACTGAAGCTTTCTTT.

The rearrangement uses TRBV2 and TRBJ1-2, with unresolved D. V shed 2 bases and J shed 2 bases, with 6 bases lying between them. Germline V gene lookup returns CDR1 SNHLY and CDR2 FYNNEI. CDR3 length: 13 amino acids. The CDR3 is CASSELGNYGYTF. The DNA of the CDR3 is TGTGCCAGCAGTGAACTCGGGAACTATGGCTACACCTTC.

This clone appeared once. The V gene is TRBV21-1, the J gene TRBJ2-7; the table's D call of TRBD1 was not tested on the DNA. TRBV21-1 is listed as a pseudogene. The CDR3 extends over 11 amino acids. CDR3 region: CASRQGYEQYF. The CDR3 nucleotides are TGTGCCAGCCGACAAGGATACGAGCAGTACTTC.

This sequence joins TRBV5-1 and TRBJ2-2, with D possibly TRBD1 on 6 matching bases. Germline lookup yields CDR1 SGHRS and CDR2 YFSETQ. CDR3 length equals 14 residues. V was shortened by 0 bases and J by 4 bases, with 7 bases between the two germline ends. CDR3 region: CASSLGQATGELFF. The CDR3 DNA reads TGCGCCAGCAGCTTGGGACAGGCCACCGGGGAGCTGTTTTTT.

The rearrangement joins TRBV28 to TRBJ1-1, with TRBD1 identical over 8 bases. With 6 bases clipped from V and 0 bases from J, the junction kept 6 bases outside the gene matches. CDR1 is MDHEN and CDR2 is SYDVKM in the germline V gene. The CDR3 has 15 amino acids. The CDR3 DNA reads TGTGCCAGCAGCCAGACAGGGGATATGAACACTGAAGCTTTCTTT. Residues: CASSQTGDMNTEAFF.

The rearrangement uses TRBV7-3 and TRBJ2-2, with TRBD1 matching over 7 bases. From germline, CDR1 is SGHTA and CDR2 FQGTGA. The CDR3 spans 14 residues. The trim removed 5 bases at V and 1 base at J, leaving 1 base unmatched. CDR3 region: CASSRTGNTGELFF. The CDR3 region has the DNA TGTGCCAGCAGCCGGACAGGGAACACCGGGGAGCTGTTTTTT.